The source of this T cell receptor beta chain is a study of shared clonotypes between healthy human individuals. The CDR3 consists of 13 residues. Trimming stripped 5 bases from V and 6 bases from J, with 14 bases between. Germline values: CDR1 SGHTA, CDR2 FQGTGA. Method: immunoSEQ multiplex PCR; TCRdb's copy keeps in-frame clones and lacks some. The table records around 1,000,000 clones, around three quarters of them present only once. This clone was found many times. This sequence joins TRBV7-3 and TRBJ2-7, with D perhaps matching TRBD1 or TRBD2 (5 bases each). The specimen sequenced was memory CD4+ T cells from PBMCs. Documented subset: CD45RA-negative fraction. The clonotype originates from a man between 18 and 35 years old in good health. Some clones in this sample may be carry-over from other donors' samples. This CDR3 is CASSRARDGEQYF. The CDR3 nucleotides are TGTGCCAGCAGCCGGGCCAGGGACGGCGAGCAGTACTTC.